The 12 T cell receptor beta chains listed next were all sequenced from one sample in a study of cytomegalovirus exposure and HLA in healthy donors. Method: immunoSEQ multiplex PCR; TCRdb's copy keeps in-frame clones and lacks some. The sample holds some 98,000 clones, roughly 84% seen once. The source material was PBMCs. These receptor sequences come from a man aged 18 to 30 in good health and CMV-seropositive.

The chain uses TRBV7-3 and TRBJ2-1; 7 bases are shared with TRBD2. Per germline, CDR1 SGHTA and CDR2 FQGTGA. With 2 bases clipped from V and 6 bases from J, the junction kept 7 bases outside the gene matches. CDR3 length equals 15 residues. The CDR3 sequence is CASSLRGEFLNEQFF. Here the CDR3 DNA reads TGTGCCAGCAGCTTACGGGGGGAATTCCTCAATGAGCAGTTCTTC.

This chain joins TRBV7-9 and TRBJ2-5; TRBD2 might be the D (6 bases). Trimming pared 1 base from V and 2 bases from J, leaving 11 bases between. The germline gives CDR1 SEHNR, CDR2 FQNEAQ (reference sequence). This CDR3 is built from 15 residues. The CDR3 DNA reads TGTGCCAGCAGCTTAGTGGGACTGTATCAAGAGACCCAGTACTTC. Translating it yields CASSLVGLYQETQYF.

The CDR3 region has the DNA TGCGCCAGCAGCTGGGACAGGGGGAGGGATGGCTACACCTTC. Its translation: CASSWDRGRDGYTF. V gene TRBV5-1 combines with J gene TRBJ1-2; 11 nucleotides line up with TRBD1. The junction had 4 bases not matched to a gene; V was cut back by 3 bases and J by 6 bases. The CDR3 is 14 amino acids. CDR1 and CDR2 (germline): SGHRS, YFSETQ.

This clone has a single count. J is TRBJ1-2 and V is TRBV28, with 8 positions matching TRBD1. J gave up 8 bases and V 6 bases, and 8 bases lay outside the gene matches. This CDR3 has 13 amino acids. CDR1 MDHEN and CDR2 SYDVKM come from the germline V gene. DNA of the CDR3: TGTGCCAGCAGCGCAGGGGGCGTCGGGGGCTACACCTTC. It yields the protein CASSAGGVGGYTF.

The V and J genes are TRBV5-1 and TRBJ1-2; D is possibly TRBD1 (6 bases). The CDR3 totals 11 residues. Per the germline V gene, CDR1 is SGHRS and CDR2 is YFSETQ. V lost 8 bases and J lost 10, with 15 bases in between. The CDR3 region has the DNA TGCGCCAGTCGGACAGAAGGACACTACACCTTC. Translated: CASRTEGHYTF.

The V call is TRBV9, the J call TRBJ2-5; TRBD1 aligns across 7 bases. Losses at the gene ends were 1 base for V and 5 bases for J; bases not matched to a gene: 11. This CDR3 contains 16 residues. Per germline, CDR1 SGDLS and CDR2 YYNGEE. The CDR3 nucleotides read TGTGCCAGCAGCGTATATGGGACAGATCTCCGGGAGACCCAGTACTTC. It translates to CASSVYGTDLRETQYF. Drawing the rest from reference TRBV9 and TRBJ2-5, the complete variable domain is DSGVTQTPKHLITATGQRVTLRCSPRSGDLSVYWYQQSLDQGLQFLIQYYNGEERAKGNILERFSAQQFPDLHSELNLSSLELGDSALYFCASSVYGTDLRETQYFGPGTRLLVL.

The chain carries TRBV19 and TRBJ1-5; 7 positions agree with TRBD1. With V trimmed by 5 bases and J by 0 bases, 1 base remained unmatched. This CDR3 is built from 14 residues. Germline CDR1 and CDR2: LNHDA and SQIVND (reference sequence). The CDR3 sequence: CASSWTGSNQPQHF. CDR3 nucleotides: TGTGCCAGTAGTTGGACAGGTAGCAATCAGCCCCAGCATTTT.

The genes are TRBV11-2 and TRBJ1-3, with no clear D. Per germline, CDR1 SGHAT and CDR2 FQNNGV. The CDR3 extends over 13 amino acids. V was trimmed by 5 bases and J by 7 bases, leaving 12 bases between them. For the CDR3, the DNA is TGTGCCAGCAGCCCAAGTGAGATTAACACCATATATTTT. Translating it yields CASSPSEINTIYF.

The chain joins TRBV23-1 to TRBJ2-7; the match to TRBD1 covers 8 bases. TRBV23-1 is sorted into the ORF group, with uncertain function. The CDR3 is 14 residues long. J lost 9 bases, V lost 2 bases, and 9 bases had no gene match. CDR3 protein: CASSQNGQGKTQYF. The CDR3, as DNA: TGCGCCAGCAGTCAAAACGGACAGGGAAAGACGCAGTACTTC.

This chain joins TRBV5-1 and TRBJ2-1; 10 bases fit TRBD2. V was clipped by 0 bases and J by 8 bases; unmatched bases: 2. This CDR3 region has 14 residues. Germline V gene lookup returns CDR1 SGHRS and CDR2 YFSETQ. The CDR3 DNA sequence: TGCGCCAGCAGCTTGGATCTAGCGGGAGATGAGCAGTTCTTC. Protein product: CASSLDLAGDEQFF.

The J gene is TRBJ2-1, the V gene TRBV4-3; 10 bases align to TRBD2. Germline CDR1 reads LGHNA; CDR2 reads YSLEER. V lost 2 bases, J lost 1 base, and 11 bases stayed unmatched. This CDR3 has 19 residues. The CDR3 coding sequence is TGCGCCAGCAGCCAAAGATCTATTGAGCGGGGGGGATCCTACAATGAGCAGTTCTTC. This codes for CASSQRSIERGGSYNEQFF.

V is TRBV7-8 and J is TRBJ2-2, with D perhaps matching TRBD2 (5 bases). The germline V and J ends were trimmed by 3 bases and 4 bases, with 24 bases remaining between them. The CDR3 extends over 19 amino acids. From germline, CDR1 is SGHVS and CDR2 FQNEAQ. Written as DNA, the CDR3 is TGTGCCAGCAGCTTTAGCGTGGTAGCCATTGGCGCGGGCACCGGGGAGCTGTTTTTT. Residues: CASSFSVVAIGAGTGELFF.